This T cell receptor (beta chain) was captured by sequencing in a study of breast tumors, draining lymph nodes, adjacent tissues (dated by TCRdb to the mid-2010s). A note on the overall study: TCR beta repertoires were compared across tumor, adjacent nontumor tissue and axillary lymph nodes obtained from breast cancer patients. In human breast cancer, the study set out to evaluate how tumor, surrounding tissue and draining lymph node repertoires relate to one another and whether T cells may move between these sites. General findings and caveats noted by the study authors: Tumor and nontumor tissue repertoires were significantly more similar in luminal-like than in basal-like breast cancer. The study presented the conclusion that tumor T cells originate in lymph nodes as consistent with a hypothesis, not as something directly demonstrated. Tumor T-cell repertoires showed less diversity than lymph node repertoires and more diversity than nontumor tissue repertoires, and tumor T-cell repertoires showed preferential V and J gene usage. The data were considered consistent with most tumor T cells being derived from the lymph node and subsequently expanding within tumor tissue.

The V and J ends are trimmed by 6 bases and 0 bases, leaving 11 bases between them. CDR3 length: 14 amino acids, cysteine to phenylalanine. Kept here is only the CDR3 DNA, which spans 42 bases and is read in frame from base 1. As encoded in the germline V gene, CDR1 is MNHEY while CDR2 is SVGEGT. Sequencing used an Illumina HiSeq 2000. TCR beta chain libraries were generated by multiplex PCR amplification. The amplified TCR beta chain products were analyzed by high-throughput sequencing. TCRdb passed the public sequencing reads through fastp at Q25 and MiXCR, retaining productive beta sequences. Entries that share a CDR3 protein sequence are merged under the most common genes and DNA. This sample has 150,000 to 250,000 distinct CDR3 sequences in its table, and roughly 31% of those were observed once. The ten largest make up 4% to 5.5% of the sample. Lymph node samples were obtained from the axillary draining lymph nodes of breast cancer patients.

As regards this clonotype: Its antigen is unknown. No clone much larger than this one lies a single base away; base qualities are absent.

This TCR was sampled from a female donor with breast cancer. Some clones in this sample may be carry-over from other donors' samples. Sequenced sample: axillary lymph node tissue. The chain was built from TRBV6-2 or TRBV6-3 and TRBJ1-1; a tentative D call is TRBD1 (6 bases match). The DNA reads as follows: TGTGCCAGCAGCGTGAACAGGGTGAACACTGAAGCTTTCTTT. Its amino acids are CASSVNRVNTEAFF.